The rows below give T cell receptor beta chains drawn from one sample of a study of blood T cell repertoires in COVID-19. TCRdb keeps only in-frame clones here, not all; method: immunoSEQ multiplex PCR. The table shows some 85,000 clones, with more than 80% occurring only once. The sequenced material came from peripheral blood. Receptor source: an elderly woman with acute or convalescent COVID-19. CDR3s include the opening cysteine and the closing phenylalanine or tryptophan. Each record gives: J gene, D gene, clone size, V gene, CDR3 DNA, CDR3 protein. The D gene is left open where the match is weak. For some rows the clone size is stated as once, few or many, or as a class when expanded; others skip it.

TRBJ2-5 | NA | NA | TRBV4-1 | TGCGCCAGCAGCCAAGATGTGAGGAACCAAGAGACCCAGTACTTC | CASSQDVRNQETQYF
TRBJ2-1 | TRBD2 | NA | TRBV27 | TGTGCCAGCAGTCTGACCGGGACTAGCGGGAGGATTGAGCAGTTCTTC | CASSLTGTSGRIEQFF
TRBJ2-3 | NA | few | TRBV9 | TGTGCCAGCAGCGTAGGGGCCACAGATACGCAGTATTTT | CASSVGATDTQYF
TRBJ2-3 | TRBD2 | NA | TRBV2 | TGTGCCAGCAGGATGGGGACTAGCGGGCGGGCGATCGGAGATACGCAGTATTTT | CASRMGTSGRAIGDTQYF
TRBJ1-2 | TRBD1 | NA | TRBV5-1 | TGCGCCAGCCGACCAGGGGGAGCTAACTATGGCTACACCTTC | CASRPGGANYGYTF
TRBJ2-3 | TRBD2 | NA | TRBV5-1 | TGCGCCAGCAGCACCCGGGGGCGGGGGGGCACAGATACGCAGTATTTT | CASSTRGRGGTDTQYF
TRBJ2-1 | TRBD2 | NA | TRBV19 | TGTGCCAGTAGAAGAAAGCGGGAGGGGATCAATGAGCAGTTCTTC | CASRRKREGINEQFF
TRBJ2-1 | TRBD2 | NA | TRBV27 | TGTGCCAGCAGCCAGGGACTAGCGGGAAACAATGAGCAGTTCTTC | CASSQGLAGNNEQFF
TRBJ2-3 | TRBD1 | NA | TRBV6-5 | TGTGCCAGCAGTCGTCAGGGGGCCCGTGATACGCAGTATTTT | CASSRQGARDTQYF
TRBJ1-1 | TRBD1 | NA | TRBV27 | TGTGCCAGCAGTAAGACAGGGGGCTGGAACACTGAAGCTTTCTTT | CASSKTGGWNTEAFF
TRBJ1-4 | NA | once | TRBV19 | TGTGCCAGTAGTCCCCGGGACACTCTGGGGACTAATGAAAAACTGTTTTTT | CASSPRDTLGTNEKLFF
TRBJ1-5 | TRBD1 | once | TRBV7-9 | TGTGCCAGCAGCTCGGGACAGAGATGGATCCAGCATTTT | CASSSGQRWIQHF
TRBJ2-3 | TRBD2 | few | TRBV3-1/TRBV3-2 | TGTGCCAGCAGCCAATGGGGGGGAGACGCCTCCCCGCAGTATTTT | CASSQWGGDASPQYF
TRBJ1-4 | TRBD1 | NA | TRBV6-5 | TGTGCCAGCAGTTACCCCGGGACAGAGAATGAAAAACTGTTTTTT | CASSYPGTENEKLFF
TRBJ2-3 | NA | NA | TRBV24-1 | TGTGCCACCAGTTATGCGGGAGAGGGGGGGGATACGCAGTATTTT | CATSYAGEGGDTQYF
TRBJ2-2 | NA | NA | TRBV18 | TGTGCCAGCTCACCAGACAGCGCGAACACCGGGGAGCTGTTTTTT | CASSPDSANTGELFF
TRBJ1-5 | TRBD1 | few | TRBV5-8 | TGTGCCAGCAGCTCGGGACAGGGTAGTTTCCAGCCCCAGCATTTT | CASSSGQGSFQPQHF
TRBJ1-2 | NA | NA | TRBV4-1 | TGCGCCAGCAGCCAAGATGAACGGGCAGGGATTCACTATGGCTACACCTTC | CASSQDERAGIHYGYTF
TRBJ1-1 | NA | NA | TRBV18 | TGTGCCAGCTCACCACCGGGGGGGCTCCGGAACACTGAAGCTTTCTTT | CASSPPGGLRNTEAFF
TRBJ1-1 | TRBD1 | NA | TRBV27 | TGTGCCAGCAGTCGTCCGGGACAGGGCCTTATGAACACTGAAGCTTTCTTT | CASSRPGQGLMNTEAFF
TRBJ2-2 | NA | NA | TRBV7-3 | TGTGCCAGCAGCTTAAGCAGGGCAGCCGGGGAGCTGTTTTTT | CASSLSRAAGELFF
TRBJ1-1 | NA | NA | TRBV19 | TGTGCCAGTAGAGTAGCGGGAAGGGCCTCTGAAGCTTTCTTT | CASRVAGRASEAFF
TRBJ1-3 | TRBD1 | NA | TRBV7-8 | TGTGCCAGCAGCTTAGCGGAGACAGGGGGAAGAGGGGGAAACACCATATATTTT | CASSLAETGGRGGNTIYF
TRBJ2-4 | NA | NA | TRBV7-2 | TGTGCCAGCAGCTTCTTGGGCAGGAAAAACATTCAGTACTTC | CASSFLGRKNIQYF
TRBJ2-5 | TRBD2 | NA | TRBV4-2 | TGTGCCAGCAGCCAAGCGGACTCGGCTAGCGGGGGGGGATCGGAGACCCAGTACTTC | CASSQADSASGGGSETQYF
TRBJ1-5 | TRBD1 | NA | TRBV30 | TGTGCCTGGAGTGTAGGGACAGGGGCAGGGTGGCCCCAGCATTTT | CAWSVGTGAGWPQHF
TRBJ2-5 | TRBD1 | NA | TRBV3-1/TRBV3-2 | TGTGCCAGCAGCTCCCGGGACAGGGCTGGGGAGACCCAGTACTTC | CASSSRDRAGETQYF
TRBJ1-5 | NA | NA | TRBV27 | TGTGCCAGCAGTTTCAGGGAACACCAGCCCCAGCATTTT | CASSFREHQPQHF
TRBJ1-4 | NA | NA | TRBV27 | TGTGCCAGCAGGCTACAGGGAGTTACAACTAATGAAAAACTGTTTTTT | CASRLQGVTTNEKLFF
TRBJ1-2 | TRBD1 | NA | TRBV6-2/TRBV6-3 | TGTGCCAGCAGTACAGGGGGTTATGGCTACACCTTC | CASSTGGYGYTF
TRBJ1-2 | NA | NA | TRBV5-1 | TGCGCCAGCAGCTTGGGACAGGTTCTTAACTATGGCTACACCTTC | CASSLGQVLNYGYTF
TRBJ2-1 | TRBD1 | NA | TRBV19 | TGTGCCAGTCGCAGACCCGGGACAGGGCCTGGTGAGCAGTTCTTC | CASRRPGTGPGEQFF
TRBJ1-3 | NA | NA | TRBV15 | TGTGCCACCAGCAGAGATCGGGAGAGCTCTGGAAACACCATATATTTT | CATSRDRESSGNTIYF
TRBJ1-3 | TRBD1 | NA | TRBV19 | TGTGCCAGTACGGACAGGGTAAACACCATATATTTT | CASTDRVNTIYF
TRBJ2-1 | TRBD1 | NA | TRBV30 | TGTGCCTGGAGCCGGACAGGGAATTACAATGAGCAGTTCTTC | CAWSRTGNYNEQFF
TRBJ1-2 | NA | NA | TRBV19 | TGTGCCAGTAGTACCCGGGTACGGGGGGGGTATGGCTACACCTTC | CASSTRVRGGYGYTF
TRBJ2-5 | TRBD2 | once | TRBV4-2 | TGTGCCAGCAGCCATGGGGCGGGGCTAGCGGGAGAGGTAGAGACCCAGTACTTC | CASSHGAGLAGEVETQYF
TRBJ2-3 | NA | NA | TRBV3-1/TRBV3-2 | TGTGCCAGCAGCTCCCCGACAGATACGCAGTATTTT | CASSSPTDTQYF
TRBJ1-4 | NA | NA | TRBV30 | TGTGCCTGGAGTGTACGGGGTTCCGGAAAACTGTTTTTT | CAWSVRGSGKLFF
TRBJ2-2 | NA | once | TRBV6-4 | TGTGCCAGCGCGGGACGCACCGGGGAGCTGTTTTTT | CASAGRTGELFF
TRBJ1-5 | TRBD1 | many | TRBV7-9 | TGTGCCAGCAGCCTACGGACAGGGGCGCAAGAGCAGCCCCAGCATTTT | CASSLRTGAQEQPQHF
TRBJ1-2 | NA | NA | TRBV5-1 | TGCGCCAGCAGCTTGGAGGCAGGTTCTAACTATGGCTACACCTTC | CASSLEAGSNYGYTF